This TCR beta chain stems from a study of blood T cells in healthy people across ages. Notes on the study in general: Fewer expanded clones and more diversity marked long-lived versus aged donors. TCR beta diversity, measured per million T cells, fell in a roughly linear way with age. Because sorting was not performed, PBMCs prevented conclusive naive versus antigen-experienced comparison.

The J segment lost 8 bases and the V segment lost 6 bases, leaving 9 bases of the junction unmatched. From germline, CDR1 is DFQATT and CDR2 SNEGSKA (reference sequence). The CDR3 length is 13 residues. Only one count was recorded for this clonotype. Its antigen remains unidentified. The authors ran a second PCR of roughly 7 to 11 cycles using a sample-barcoded 5' primer and a J-beta primer mix. Every sample gave at least 3 million paired-end reads containing CDR3. TCRdb passed the 5' RACE reads through MiXCR, listing each CDR3 protein once. The sample yields around 580,000 distinct CDR3 sequences, around 50% seen once.

The chain has TRBV20-1 and TRBJ2-3; 9 bases align to TRBD1. The TCR comes from a man older than 75 in good health. The material sequenced was blood. The DNA of the CDR3 is TGCAGTGCCCGGACAGGGGTACAGACTACGCAGTATTTT. It codes for CSARTGVQTTQYF.